What follows is one T cell receptor beta chain and its context. The sample belongs to a study of blood T cell repertoires in COVID-19. At the level of the study: The study drew acute and convalescent COVID-19 samples from the United States, Italy and Spain. PBMCs, B-cell-depleted T cells, or T cells were the source of the cDNA or gDNA that made up the material.

Per the authors' pipeline: Nucleated cell number was recorded as an estimate derived from reference gene primer amplification. Method: immunoSEQ multiplex PCR; TCRdb's copy keeps in-frame clones and lacks some. The V and J calls and clone size were taken over from that table, and D and trimming were inferred from the DNA. Of about 120,000 clones listed, 60% to 85% are singletons. The sample comprised peripheral blood. This TCR was recovered from a man aged 65 to 85 with acute or convalescent COVID-19.

The CDR3 loop reads CASSFGTPGSYGYTF. CDR3 nucleotide sequence: TGCGCCAGCAGCTTCGGGACACCCGGCTCCTATGGCTACACCTTC. The rearrangement joins TRBV5-1 to TRBJ1-2; maybe TRBD1 (6 bases). Trimming left V 2 bases short and J 4 bases short, with 15 bases between. The CDR3 is 15 amino acids. CDR1 SGHRS and CDR2 YFSETQ come from the germline V gene.